This TCR beta chain was captured in a study of human T cells and chemical hapten exposure. The wider study: Among samples, TCR yields varied mainly because of small differences in pooled library volume. The study's findings and limits: Sensitizing with DPC caused no change in TCRs above 1 in 1000 frequency.

This clonotype was picked up many times. Its target is unknown. Unfractionated whole blood was the source of the extracted total RNA. Germline loops: CDR1 DFQATT, CDR2 SNEGSKA (reference sequence). The length of the CDR3 is 12 residues. V lost 2 bases to trimming and J lost 6 bases, with 10 bases between them. Within the library, unique molecular identifiers were attached to each individual cDNA molecule. Original processing methods: From 23,224 to 690,600 TCRs were found per sample, with a median of 95,638. Via MiXCR, TCRdb re-called the reads, giving one row per CDR3 protein. In this record, the V and J calls reflect TCRdb's handling and not the investigators' own analysis. The data hold 100,000 to 150,000 distinct CDR3 sequences, with approximately 9.3% observed a single time.

This chain connects TRBV20-1 to TRBJ1-1; D is possibly TRBD1 (5 bases). The sequencing sample was made of whole blood. The source of this sequence is a human donor in good health. Some clones in this sample may be carry-over from other donors' samples. DNA of the CDR3: TGCAGTGCTAGACTACGGGACGCTGAAGCTTTCTTT. This translates into CSARLRDAEAFF.